Shown below are 30 T cell receptor beta chains from a single sample sequenced in a study of blood T cells in healthy people across ages. Alongside a J-beta primer mix, a sample-barcoded 5' primer served in a second PCR lasting about 7 to 11 cycles. TCRdb reanalysed the 5' RACE reads using MiXCR and keeps one entry per CDR3 protein. The data contain about 640,000 distinct CDR3 sequences, around three fifths of them seen just once; the ten biggest clones take up over 30%. Sequenced material: blood. These receptors originate from a man in his sixties in good health.

V usage is TRBV5-1 and J usage is TRBJ2-1; 8 bases agree with TRBD1. The length of the CDR3 is 16 residues. After removal of 3 bases from V and 2 bases from J, the junction contained 7 bases not matched to a gene. CDR1 and CDR2 from the germline V gene are SGHRS and YFSETQ. The CDR3 spells CASSSDRVSTYNEQFF. CDR3 sequence (DNA): TGCGCCAGCAGCTCGGACAGGGTATCTACCTACAATGAGCAGTTCTTC.

This clonotype has a handful of counts. This chain joins TRBV4-2 and TRBJ2-7, with TRBD1 identical over 7 bases. The V gene end was trimmed by 3 bases and the J gene end by 3 bases; junction bases not matched to a gene: 11. The CDR3 totals 16 residues. The germline V gene has CDR1 LGHNA and CDR2 YNFKEQ. This CDR3 reads CASSQSAQGFFYEQYF. The CDR3 coding sequence is TGTGCCAGCAGCCAGAGCGCACAGGGGTTCTTCTACGAGCAGTACTTC.

This chain joins TRBV25-1 and TRBJ2-2; D is uncertain. The CDR3 length is 14 residues. Trimming cost V 7 bases and J 0 bases, with 9 bases left between them. Germline lookup yields CDR1 MGHDK and CDR2 SYGVNS. CDR3 DNA sequence: TGTGCCAGCATCGGATTGGCGAACACCGGGGAGCTGTTTTTT. It yields the protein CASIGLANTGELFF.

V and J are TRBV10-3 and TRBJ2-4; 9 bases map to TRBD2. The tail of the sequence fits TRBJ2-7 better, so the J call may be wrong. Germline assignment: CDR1 ENHRY and CDR2 SYGVKD. The CDR3 is made up of 14 amino acids. CDR3 coding DNA: TGTGCCATCAGTGTCGGGACTAGCAGCGACGAGCAGTACTTC. Its protein is CAISVGTSSDEQYF.

V gene TRBV2 combines with J gene TRBJ1-2, with TRBD1 identical over 8 bases. After removal of 7 bases from V and 4 bases from J, the junction contained 2 bases not matched to a gene. The CDR3 runs to 12 residues. The germline gives CDR1 SNHLY, CDR2 FYNNEI. The CDR3 region is CASKQGAYGYTF. Written as DNA, the CDR3 is TGTGCCAGCAAGCAGGGGGCCTATGGCTACACCTTC.

This clonotype has just one count. The chain uses TRBV6-5 and TRBJ2-3; D perhaps matches TRBD2 (5 bases). The CDR3 length is 13 residues. Looked up from germline, CDR1 is MNHEY and CDR2 is SVGAGI. For the CDR3, the DNA is TGTGTCAGTTGGAGGACTAGCACAGATACGCAGTATTTT. Its translation is CVSWRTSTDTQYF.

The gene calls are TRBV27 and TRBJ2-5; D not resolved. Trimming cost V 5 bases and J 4 bases, with 14 bases left between them. Germline loops: CDR1 MNHEY, CDR2 SMNVEV (reference sequence). There are 14 residues in the CDR3. CDR3 DNA: TGTGCCAGCAGTAGCCAGCTGGGCCGAGAGACCCAGTACTTC. Translating it yields CASSSQLGRETQYF.

The rearrangement joins TRBV3-1 to TRBJ2-1; 7 bases match TRBD2. Germline V gives CDR1 LGHDT, CDR2 YNNKEL (reference sequence). V trimming: 4 bases; J trimming: 5 bases; junction bases outside the gene matches: 11. The CDR3 is 16 amino acids. Here the CDR3 DNA reads TGTGCCAGCAGCCGCGCTCGGGCGGGGGTTAACAATGAGCAGTTCTTC. It translates to CASSRARAGVNNEQFF.

The rearrangement links TRBV5-1 to TRBJ1-2, with TRBD1 matching over 7 bases. Germline loops: CDR1 SGHRS, CDR2 YFSETQ. J lost 6 bases, V lost 4 bases, and 15 bases had no gene match. The CDR3 is made up of 16 amino acids. CDR3 in amino acids: CASSPNSGGRRDGYTF. The CDR3 DNA is TGCGCCAGCAGCCCTAATTCAGGGGGTCGTAGAGATGGCTACACCTTC. The whole variable domain, remainder taken from reference TRBV5-1 and TRBJ1-2, is KAGVTQTPRYLIKTRGQQVTLSCSPISGHRSVSWYQQTPGQGLQFLFEYFSETQRNKGNFPGRFSGRQFSNSRSEMNVSTLELGDSALYLCASSPNSGGRRDGYTFGSGTRLTVV.

V and J are TRBV3-1 and TRBJ1-2, with D perhaps TRBD1 (5 bases). V shed 1 base and J shed 4 bases, with 13 bases lying between them. This CDR3 is 15 amino acids long. Germline V gives CDR1 LGHDT, CDR2 YNNKEL (reference sequence). The chain's CDR3 is CASSQAAGDLYGYTF. CDR3 DNA sequence: TGTGCCAGCAGCCAAGCCGCGGGGGACCTCTATGGCTACACCTTC.

The J gene is TRBJ2-1, the V gene TRBV11-2, with D possibly being TRBD1 (6 bases). CDR3 length equals 13 residues. Germline lookup yields CDR1 SGHAT and CDR2 FQNNGV. V gave up 5 bases and J gave up 13 bases, with 18 bases separating them. The CDR3 DNA is TGTGCCAGCAGCCGGACAGCCGAAGAGACCCAGTTCTTC. It is translated as CASSRTAEETQFF.

This clonotype was observed a single time. The chain recombines TRBV20-1 with TRBJ2-3; D is perhaps TRBD2 (6 bases). The ends were cut back, 5 bases at V and 3 bases at J, with 15 bases in the middle. The CDR3 has 14 amino acids. CDR1 and CDR2 from the germline V gene are DFQATT and SNEGSKA (reference sequence). CDR3 sequence reads: CSAGGLWGTDTQYF. DNA for the CDR3: TGCAGTGCTGGGGGACTTTGGGGGACAGATACGCAGTATTTT.

In its sample, this clonotype was seen a few times. This chain links TRBV6-5 with TRBJ1-2; no reliable D call. Trimming pared 0 bases from V and 5 bases from J, leaving 7 bases between. Germline V gene lookup returns CDR1 MNHEY and CDR2 SVGAGI. The CDR3 runs to 13 residues. This CDR3 reads CASSYSSQYGYTF. The CDR3 coding sequence is TGTGCCAGCAGTTACTCGAGCCAGTATGGCTACACCTTC.

CDR3 in DNA: TGTGCCAGCAGTGTGAGGGGCCTTAGGAACACTGAAGCTTTCTTT. As protein: CASSVRGLRNTEAFF. The chain has TRBV2 and TRBJ1-1; TRBD1 might be the D (5 bases). Trimming pared 4 bases from V and 1 base from J, leaving 13 bases between. The CDR3 runs 15 residues. From germline, CDR1 is SNHLY and CDR2 FYNNEI.

This rearrangement joins TRBV7-9 to TRBJ1-4; TRBD1 is a possible D gene (5 bases). Germline assignment: CDR1 SEHNR and CDR2 FQNEAQ (reference sequence). The length of the CDR3 is 15 residues. Trimming took 3 bases from V and 4 from J, leaving 12 bases between them. CDR3 sequence (DNA): TGTGCCAGCAGCTTGACCGGGACCAATAATGAAAAACTGTTTTTT. Translated, it gives CASSLTGTNNEKLFF.

This chain links TRBV12-3 or TRBV12-4 with TRBJ2-3; D might be TRBD1 (6 bases). The CDR3 extends over 15 amino acids. Trimming pared 6 bases from V and 0 bases from J, leaving 13 bases between. The chain's CDR3 is CASSLGHQSTDTQYF. DNA for the CDR3: TGTGCCAGCAGCTTGGGACACCAAAGCACAGATACGCAGTATTTT.

There are a few counts of this clonotype. The chain carries TRBV25-1 and TRBJ1-4, with D perhaps matching TRBD1 (5 bases). This CDR3 has 17 amino acids. Trimming shortened V by 4 bases and J by 4 bases, and 19 bases separated the two germline ends. CDR1 is MGHDK, CDR2 SYGVNS, per germline. Here the CDR3 DNA reads TGTGCCAGCAGTGTCGGCAGGGAGGTGGTTAATAATGAAAAACTGTTTTTT. Translating it yields CASSVGREVVNNEKLFF.

In its sample, this clonotype was seen a few times. The gene calls are TRBV6-6 and TRBJ2-3; 14 bases map to TRBD2. In germline, CDR1 is MNHNY, CDR2 SVGAGI (reference sequence). CDR3 length equals 16 residues. The V segment lost 5 bases and the J segment 5 bases; nucleotides outside the gene matches: 6. The CDR3 sequence: CASSRGLAGGLDTQYF. CDR3 in DNA: TGTGCCAGCAGTCGCGGACTAGCGGGGGGTCTAGATACGCAGTATTTT.

This clonotype occurred a few times. V gene TRBV28 combines with J gene TRBJ2-7; the D gene is possibly TRBD2 (6 bases). There are 13 residues in the CDR3. V was pared by 8 bases and J by 7 bases, with 18 bases between. Germline lookup yields CDR1 MDHEN and CDR2 SYDVKM. CDR3 amino acids: CASRVQGGGEQYF. The CDR3 nucleotides are TGTGCCAGCCGTGTCCAGGGTGGAGGGGAGCAGTACTTC.

The CDR3 coding sequence is TGTGCCAGGATTTCATTCGCGGGGGAGGCAGATACGCAGTATTTT. This codes for CARISFAGEADTQYF. V and J are TRBV12-3 or TRBV12-4 and TRBJ2-3; 7 bases agree with TRBD2. This CDR3 comprises 15 residues. V lost 9 bases and J lost 4; bases outside the gene matches: 13.

The chain has TRBV28 and TRBJ2-3; D might be TRBD1 (7 bases). The CDR3 has 14 residues. Germline V gives CDR1 MDHEN, CDR2 SYDVKM. Trimming took 7 bases from V and 8 from J, leaving 19 bases between them. The CDR3 DNA reads as TGTGCCAGCACCCGGACAGGACTGGGGGGTACGCAGTATTTT. This translates into CASTRTGLGGTQYF. The entire variable domain, with the rest obtained from reference TRBV28 and TRBJ2-3, is as follows: DVKVTQSSRYLVKRTGEKVFLECVQDMDHENMFWYRQDPGLGLRLIYFSYDVKMKEKGDIPEGYSVSREKKERFSLILESASTNQTSMYLCASTRTGLGGTQYFGPGTRLTVL.

As concerns this clonotype: A much more abundant neighbour one base away suggests this may be a read error. V gene TRBV28 combines with J gene TRBJ2-1; the D gene is possibly TRBD2 (7 bases). The CDR3 totals 18 residues. Per the germline V gene, CDR1 is MDHEN and CDR2 is SYDVKM. In nucleotides, the CDR3 is TGTGGCAGCAGTCCCCTCATCGGGGGGCGGGGGTACTACAATGAGCAGTTCTTC. Protein product: CGSSPLIGGRGYYNEQFF.

This rearrangement joins TRBV28 to TRBJ1-3; D gene unclear. V was shortened by 6 bases and J by 0 bases, with 12 bases between the two germline ends. Germline V gives CDR1 MDHEN, CDR2 SYDVKM. The CDR3 is 15 amino acids. CDR3 loop: CASSSPGFSGNTIYF. The CDR3 coding sequence is TGTGCCAGCAGCTCCCCCGGCTTCTCTGGAAACACCATATATTTT. Supplemented by reference TRBV28 and TRBJ1-3, the full variable domain reads DVKVTQSSRYLVKRTGEKVFLECVQDMDHENMFWYRQDPGLGLRLIYFSYDVKMKEKGDIPEGYSVSREKKERFSLILESASTNQTSMYLCASSSPGFSGNTIYFGEGSWLTVV.

The chain carries TRBV29-1 and TRBJ2-5, with 7 bases identical to TRBD2. V shed 8 bases, J shed 11 bases, and the junction held 11 bases outside the gene matches. CDR1 and CDR2 from the germline V gene are SQVTM and ANQGSEA. The CDR3 is made up of 11 amino acids. The DNA for the CDR3 is TGCAGCCTTTACCGGGGGGATGAGCAGTACTTC. It yields the protein CSLYRGDEQYF.

This chain connects TRBV5-6 to TRBJ2-4; 7 nucleotides agree with TRBD1. Near its end, the DNA agrees better with TRBJ2-7, so the J call may be wrong. The CDR3 contains 14 residues. Germline assignment: CDR1 SGHDT and CDR2 YYEEEE. Written as DNA, the CDR3 is TGTGCCAGCAGCTTGGGACAGGGAACTGGCGAGCAGTACTTC. Translation: CASSLGQGTGEQYF.

This clonotype came up a few times. The chain employs TRBV3-1 and TRBJ2-7, with D uncertain. CDR3 length: 14 residues. With 0 bases removed from V and 0 bases from J, the gap between germline ends came to 6 bases. The germline V gene has CDR1 LGHDT and CDR2 YNNKEL (reference sequence). The CDR3 nucleotides read TGTGCCAGCAGCCAAGAAGGCGTCTCCTACGAGCAGTACTTC. Its translation is CASSQEGVSYEQYF.

This clonotype was recorded only once. The CDR3 is CASSWAGTGGTDTQYF. The CDR3 bases are TGTGCCAGCAGCTGGGCCGGGACAGGGGGCACAGATACGCAGTATTTT. The rearrangement joins TRBV7-9 to TRBJ2-3; 10 bases line up with TRBD1. Germline V gene sequence: CDR1 SEHNR, CDR2 FQNEAQ (reference sequence). Trimming cost V 4 bases and J 1 base; bases outside gene matches: 5. This CDR3 spans 16 amino acids.

The rearrangement uses TRBV20-1 and TRBJ2-4; D possibly uses TRBD1 or TRBD2 (5 bases each). Trimming stripped 1 base from V and 6 bases from J, with 16 bases between. Germline V gene data show CDR1 as DFQATT and CDR2 as SNEGSKA (reference sequence). CDR3 length: 15 residues. The CDR3, as DNA: TGCAGTGCTAGAGTGGAAAGCAGGGCGGGAAACATTCAGTACTTC. As protein: CSARVESRAGNIQYF.

This clonotype was recorded many times. This sequence joins TRBV12-5 and TRBJ2-5; D is possibly TRBD1 or TRBD2 (5 bases each). CDR1 and CDR2 from the germline V gene are LGHNT and FRNRAP. The CDR3 contains 13 residues. The V end lost 6 bases, the J end lost 4 bases, and 12 bases lay between the germline ends. CDR3 protein: CASGPGHRETQYF. The CDR3 region has the DNA TGTGCTAGTGGCCCGGGGCACCGAGAGACCCAGTACTTC.

V gene TRBV7-9 combines with J gene TRBJ2-1, with D unresolved. CDR1 and CDR2 from the germline V gene are SEHNR and FQNEAQ (reference sequence). The CDR3 is made up of 15 amino acids. Between the trimmed V and J ends, which lost 6 bases and 1 base, there was a span of 13 bases. The CDR3 region has the DNA TGTGCCAGCAGAGCCCTTTGGGCATCCTACAATGAGCAGTTCTTC. Translation: CASRALWASYNEQFF.